One sample yielded the 4 T cell receptor beta chains listed below, sequenced in a study of cytomegalovirus exposure and HLA in healthy donors. It was with 60 Vbeta and 13 Jbeta primers that the PCR ran. The assay was immunoSEQ multiplex PCR, and TCRdb's table has in-frame clones only and misses some. The sample consists of roughly 110,000 clones, around 74% of them appearing once. Sequencing was done on a sample of PBMCs. These receptors were obtained from a woman between 35 and 50 years old in good health and CMV-seropositive.

The V and J genes are TRBV29-1 and TRBJ2-7, with TRBD2 identical over 10 bases. V was clipped by 7 bases and J by 0 bases; unmatched bases: 3. The CDR3 consists of 13 residues. Germline CDR1 reads SQVTM; CDR2 reads ANQGSEA. In DNA form, the CDR3 reads TGCAGCGCCACTAGCGGGGACTCCTACGAGCAGTACTTC. Translating gives CSATSGDSYEQYF.

The chain carries TRBV30 and TRBJ2-5; 7 nucleotides agree with TRBD1. This CDR3 is built from 15 residues. V shed 8 bases, J shed 5 bases, and the junction held 17 bases outside the gene matches. Looked up from germline, CDR1 is GTSNPN and CDR2 is SVGIG (reference sequence). In nucleotides, the CDR3 is TGTGCCGCCACCCAGAGGGGGCGTCTTTGGGAGACCCAGTACTTC. Its translation is CAATQRGRLWETQYF.

The V and J genes are TRBV6-1 and TRBJ1-2, with D perhaps TRBD1 (5 bases). The V end was cut by 3 bases, the J end by 7 bases, with 9 bases between. The CDR3 covers 12 residues. The germline CDR1 and CDR2 sequences are MNHNS and SASEGT. The CDR3 coding sequence is TGTGCCAGCAGTGAGGGACTAAGTGGCTACACCTTC. This gives the protein CASSEGLSGYTF.

The chain carries TRBV6-5 and TRBJ2-2; TRBD2 is a possible D gene (6 bases). With 4 bases removed from V and 3 bases from J, the gap between germline ends came to 15 bases. The CDR3 is 16 residues long. Per germline, CDR1 MNHEY and CDR2 SVGAGI. The DNA for the CDR3 is TGTGCCAGCAGTTTACAGTTACCGGGAGACACCGGGGAGCTGTTTTTT. Protein: CASSLQLPGDTGELFF.